Included here is one T cell receptor (beta chain) sequence, with context. The data belong to a study of patients and donors after allogeneic stem cell transplantation. J was trimmed by 8 bases and V by 5 bases; bases with no gene match: 8. Germline CDR1 SGHVS, CDR2 FNYEAQ. This CDR3 has 14 residues. TCRdb re-called the RT-PCR reads with MiXCR, one entry per CDR3 protein. The data contain about 400,000 distinct CDR3 sequences, 16% of them singletons. The TCR comes from a human donor who was either an allogeneic HSCT recipient or a stem cell or donor lymphocyte infusion donor (not recorded which). It is not recorded whose cells these are; they may come from a transplant donor. This chain joins TRBV7-6 and TRBJ1-4; 7 bases agree with TRBD1. Specimen: blood, either unsorted or a sorted T cell fraction (not recorded which). CDR3 sequence: CASSLTGSEEKLFF. The DNA for the CDR3 is TGTGCCAGCAGCCTGACAGGGAGCGAGGAAAAACTGTTTTTT.